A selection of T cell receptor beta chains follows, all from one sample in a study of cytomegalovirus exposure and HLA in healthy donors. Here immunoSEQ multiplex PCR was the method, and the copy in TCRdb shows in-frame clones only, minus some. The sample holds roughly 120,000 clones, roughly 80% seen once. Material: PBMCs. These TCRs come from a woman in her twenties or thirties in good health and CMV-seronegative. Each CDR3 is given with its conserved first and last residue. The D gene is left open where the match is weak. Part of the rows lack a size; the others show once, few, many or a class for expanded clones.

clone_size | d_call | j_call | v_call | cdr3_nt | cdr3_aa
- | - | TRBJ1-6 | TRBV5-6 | TGTGCCAGCAGCTCCCTACCTCCCAGGGGTGATTCACCCCTCCACTTT | CASSSLPPRGDSPLHF
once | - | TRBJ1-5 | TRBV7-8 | TGTGCCAGCAGCTTAGCTTTAAGCAATCAGCCCCAGCATTTT | CASSLALSNQPQHF
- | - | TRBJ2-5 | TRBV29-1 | TGCAGCGTTGAACTGGGGGGTCGGGAGACCCAGTACTTC | CSVELGGRETQYF
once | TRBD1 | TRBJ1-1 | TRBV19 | TGTGCCAGTAGTATGGGCAGGGGGCACACTGAAGCTTTCTTT | CASSMGRGHTEAFF
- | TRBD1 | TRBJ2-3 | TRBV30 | TGTGCCTGGAGCCCAGGGGGCTTTGCAGATACGCAGTATTTT | CAWSPGGFADTQYF
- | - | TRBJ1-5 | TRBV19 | TGTGCCAGTGAGGTAAGGGGGACGGATCAGCCCCAGCATTTT | CASEVRGTDQPQHF
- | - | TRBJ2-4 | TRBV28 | TGTGCCAGCAGCCAGACAAAGGACATTCAGTACTTC | CASSQTKDIQYF
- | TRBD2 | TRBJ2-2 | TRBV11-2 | TGTGCCAGCAGCCCCCAACCGGGACGGGGGGACCGAACCGGGGAGCTGTTTTTT | CASSPQPGRGDRTGELFF
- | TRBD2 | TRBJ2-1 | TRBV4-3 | TGCGCCAGCAGCCAAGAAGCAGGTGCGGGGGGGCCTAATGAGCAGTTCTTC | CASSQEAGAGGPNEQFF
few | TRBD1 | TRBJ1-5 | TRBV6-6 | TGTGCCAGCAGCGGACAGGGCGGGCAGCCCCAGCATTTT | CASSGQGGQPQHF
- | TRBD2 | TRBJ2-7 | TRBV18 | TGTGCCAGCTCACCACTAGGAGCGGGAGAAAATTACGAGCAGTACTTC | CASSPLGAGENYEQYF
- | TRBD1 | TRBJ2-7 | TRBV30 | TGTGCGATAGACAGGGGGCCGTCCTACGAGCAGTACTTC | CAIDRGPSYEQYF
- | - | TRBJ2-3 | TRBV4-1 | TGCGCCAGCAGCCAACCCACCCCAGGGAGCACAGATACGCAGTATTTT | CASSQPTPGSTDTQYF
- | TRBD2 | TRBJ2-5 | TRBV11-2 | TGTGCCAGCAGCTTAGGGACTAGCGGGAGTTTTAAGACCCAGTACTTC | CASSLGTSGSFKTQYF
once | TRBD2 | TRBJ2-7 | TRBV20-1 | TGCAGGGTGGCGGGAGACGAGCAGTACTTC | CRVAGDEQYF
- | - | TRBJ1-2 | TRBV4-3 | TGCGCCAGCAGCCAAGAACATCCCGCAGTCTATGGCTACACCTTC | CASSQEHPAVYGYTF
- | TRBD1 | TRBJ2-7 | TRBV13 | TGTGCCAGCAGCTCAGAGGTTACAGGGGGCGGGTACGAGCAGTACTTC | CASSSEVTGGGYEQYF
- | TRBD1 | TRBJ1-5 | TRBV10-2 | TGCGCCAGCAGTGAGCGCCCCTGGACAGGGCGCGCTCACCAGCATTTT | CASSERPWTGRAHQHF
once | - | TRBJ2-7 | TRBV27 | TGTGCCAGCAGTCTAAAATTGCCTCCTACTGAGCAGTACTTC | CASSLKLPPTEQYF
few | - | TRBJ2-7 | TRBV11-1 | TGTGCCAGCAGCTTACTCCCACTCGGGACTGCTTGGTACGAGCAGTACTTC | CASSLLPLGTAWYEQYF
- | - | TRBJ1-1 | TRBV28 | TGTGCCAGCAGTTTTAGGGGCGGGAACACTGAAGCTTTCTTT | CASSFRGGNTEAFF
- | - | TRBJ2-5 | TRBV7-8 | TGTGCCAGCAGCTTAGCGTCAGGGGTCGGAGAGACCCAGTACTTC | CASSLASGVGETQYF
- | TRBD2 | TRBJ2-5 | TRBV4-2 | TGTGCCAGCAGCGCGCCTAGCGGGGGGGTACAAGAGACCCAGTACTTC | CASSAPSGGVQETQYF
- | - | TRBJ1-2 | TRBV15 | TGTGCCACCGGCACTTTAGGAGGGAACTATGGCTACACCTTC | CATGTLGGNYGYTF
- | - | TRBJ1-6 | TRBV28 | TGTGCCAGCAGTTCTTACAGGGATGGATCACCCCTCCACTTT | CASSSYRDGSPLHF
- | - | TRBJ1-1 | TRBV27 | TGTGCCAGCAAGATGGGGGGGCTGGCTTTCTTT | CASKMGGLAFF
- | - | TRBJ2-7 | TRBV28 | TGTGCCAGCAGTTTATCTGGGACTCTGAACGAGCAGTACTTC | CASSLSGTLNEQYF
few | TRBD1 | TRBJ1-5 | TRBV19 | TGTGCCAGTTCTATACCGCGGTACCGGGACAGGGATGGGGCAAGTCAGCCCCAGCATTTT | CASSIPRYRDRDGASQPQHF
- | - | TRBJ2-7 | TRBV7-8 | TGTGCCAGCAGCACAAATGCCTACGAGCAGTACTTC | CASSTNAYEQYF
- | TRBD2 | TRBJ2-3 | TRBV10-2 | TGCGCCAGCAAGCGGGAGACGAAAGATACGCAGTATTTT | CASKRETKDTQYF
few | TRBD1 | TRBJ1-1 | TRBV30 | TGTGCCTGGAGTCGGGACAGCAACACTGAAGCTTTCTTT | CAWSRDSNTEAFF
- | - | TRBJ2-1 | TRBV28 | TGTGCCAGCAGTTTCCCCCCCAGCGTCTCCTACAATGAGCAGTTCTTC | CASSFPPSVSYNEQFF
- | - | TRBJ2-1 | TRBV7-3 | TGTGCCAGCAGCCGTCATGGTGGGGAGGAGCAGTTCTTC | CASSRHGGEEQFF
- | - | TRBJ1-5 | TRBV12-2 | TGTGCAAGTCGCCGGGGACAGCGAGGCAATCAGCCCCAGCATTTT | CASRRGQRGNQPQHF
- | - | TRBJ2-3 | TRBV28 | TGTGCCAGCGGGGCCGAAGAGACAGATACGCAGTATTTT | CASGAEETDTQYF
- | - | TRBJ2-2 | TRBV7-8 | TGTGCCAGCAGCCAGATGACAGCGCCCGGGGAGCTGTTTTTT | CASSQMTAPGELFF
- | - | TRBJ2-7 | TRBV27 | TGTGCCAGCAGCCCCTCACTCGCGGGATTGAGCGAGCAGTACTTC | CASSPSLAGLSEQYF
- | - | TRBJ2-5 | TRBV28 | TGTGCCACAAACTGGGGGCGTAGTTACCAAGAGACCCAGTACTTC | CATNWGRSYQETQYF
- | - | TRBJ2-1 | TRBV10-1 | TGCGCCAGCAGTGAGGCGCCCCTAGGGCAGGGGTTTGTCTACAATGAGCAGTTCTTC | CASSEAPLGQGFVYNEQFF
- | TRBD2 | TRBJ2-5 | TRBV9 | TGTGCCAGCAGCGTATTCGCGGGAGAAGAGACCCAGTACTTC | CASSVFAGEETQYF
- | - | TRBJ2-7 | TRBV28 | TGTGCCAGCAGTTTATCGTCTCAGGGAAGTGAGCAGTACTTC | CASSLSSQGSEQYF
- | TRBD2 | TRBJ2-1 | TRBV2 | TGTGCCAGCAGTGAAGGATTAGCGGGGGGAGGGTTCTTC | CASSEGLAGGGFF
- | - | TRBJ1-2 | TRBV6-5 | TGTGCCAGCAGTTTGAGGCAAAGTAACTATGGCTACACCTTC | CASSLRQSNYGYTF
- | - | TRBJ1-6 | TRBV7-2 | TGTGCCAGCAGCTTTGCAGGGGCTCAAGGACCCCTCCACTTT | CASSFAGAQGPLHF
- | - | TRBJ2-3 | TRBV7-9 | TGTGCCAGCAGCCCTATTAGCCCACTAGCCGAAGCCCCAGATACGCAGTATTTT | CASSPISPLAEAPDTQYF
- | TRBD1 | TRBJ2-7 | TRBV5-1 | TGCGCCAGCAGACTTAACAGGGGTCTATCGTTCTACGAGCAGTACTTC | CASRLNRGLSFYEQYF
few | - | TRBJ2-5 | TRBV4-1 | TGCGCCAGCAGCCGACAAGAACAGGGAGAGACCCAGTACTTC | CASSRQEQGETQYF
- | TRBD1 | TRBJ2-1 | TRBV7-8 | TGTGCCAGCAGCCCCAGGGACAGCCTCTACAATGAGCAGTTCTTC | CASSPRDSLYNEQFF
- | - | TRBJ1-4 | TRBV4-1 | TGCGCCAGCAGCCAAGGACAGTCCTCCGCCGCAACTAATGAAAAACTGTTTTTT | CASSQGQSSAATNEKLFF
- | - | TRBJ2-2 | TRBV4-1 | TGCGCCAGCAGCCAAGTCAGCACCGGGGAGCTGTTTTTT | CASSQVSTGELFF
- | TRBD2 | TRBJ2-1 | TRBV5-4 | TGTGCCAGCAGCTTGTGGACTAGCGGGGGTGCGAATGAGCAGTTCTTC | CASSLWTSGGANEQFF
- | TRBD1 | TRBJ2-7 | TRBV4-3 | TGCGCCAGCAGCCGGTCCCGGGACAGGGCTCTCGCCTACGAGCAGTACTTC | CASSRSRDRALAYEQYF
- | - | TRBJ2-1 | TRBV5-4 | TGTGCCAGCAGCTTGGACATGACAGATTACAATGAGCAGTTCTTC | CASSLDMTDYNEQFF
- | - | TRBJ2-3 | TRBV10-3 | TGTGCGGTTCAGGGCCTGGGGAGCACAGATACGCAGTATTTT | CAVQGLGSTDTQYF
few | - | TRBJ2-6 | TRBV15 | TGTGCCACCAGTCACGGGGCTGGGGCCAACGTCCTGACTTTC | CATSHGAGANVLTF
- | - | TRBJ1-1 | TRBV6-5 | TGTGCCAGCAGTTACGCGGGGGGGGGCACTGAAGCTTTCTTT | CASSYAGGGTEAFF